The present entry profiles one T cell receptor beta chain with its context. Antigen: not known. Per germline, CDR1 GTSNPN and CDR2 SVGIG (reference sequence). CDR3 length: 16 residues. J lost 2 bases, V lost 3 bases, and 8 bases had no gene match. From the RT-PCR reads, TCRdb called clonotypes with MiXCR, one entry per CDR3 protein. The repertoire holds 170,000 or so distinct CDR3 sequences, with over 8.5% as singletons. These data belong to a study of response to subunit inactivated influenza vaccine. Study-level points and caveats: T cells newly recruited by each seasonal influenza vaccination are few, the authors suggested.

Material: CD8+ T cells sorted from PBMCs, obtained roughly 24 months after vaccination. This rearrangement joins TRBV30 to TRBJ1-3; 9 nucleotides match TRBD1. The sequence derives from a man aged 50 to 69 who received an inactivated influenza vaccine. For the CDR3, the DNA is TGTGCCTGGAGCACGACAGGGGGTGCAGCTGGAAACACCATATATTTT. This encodes CAWSTTGGAAGNTIYF.